This T cell receptor beta chain was identified in a study of blood T cell repertoires in COVID-19. Measured with immunoSEQ multiplex PCR; TCRdb has only the in-frame clones, and not every one. The table records 90,000 to 120,000 clones, roughly 70% of them present only once. The CDR3 is made up of 15 amino acids. CDR1 is SGDLS and CDR2 is YYNGEE in the germline V gene. V was clipped by 2 bases and J by 2 bases, with 13 bases between them. Sample: peripheral blood. The rearrangement uses TRBV9 and TRBJ1-1, with D perhaps matching TRBD1 (5 bases). The receptor was isolated from a woman between 40 and 50 years old with acute or convalescent COVID-19. DNA of the CDR3: TGTGCCAGCAGCGTCTTGACGGGGGGAAACACTGAAGCTTTCTTT. Protein: CASSVLTGGNTEAFF.